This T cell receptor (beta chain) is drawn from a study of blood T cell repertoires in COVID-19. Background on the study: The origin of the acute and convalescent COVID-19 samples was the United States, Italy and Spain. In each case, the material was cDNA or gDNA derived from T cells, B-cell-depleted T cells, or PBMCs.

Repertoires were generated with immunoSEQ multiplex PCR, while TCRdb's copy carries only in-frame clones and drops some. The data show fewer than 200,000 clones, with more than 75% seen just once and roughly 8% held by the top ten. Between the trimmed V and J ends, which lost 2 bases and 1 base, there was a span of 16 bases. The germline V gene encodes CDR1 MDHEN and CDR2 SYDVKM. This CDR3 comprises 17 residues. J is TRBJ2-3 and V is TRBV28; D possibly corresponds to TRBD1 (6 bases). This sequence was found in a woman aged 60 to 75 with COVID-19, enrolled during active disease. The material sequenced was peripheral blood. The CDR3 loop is CASSLPPSQGGTDTQYF. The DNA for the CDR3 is TGTGCCAGCAGTTTACCGCCCTCACAGGGAGGCACAGATACGCAGTATTTT.